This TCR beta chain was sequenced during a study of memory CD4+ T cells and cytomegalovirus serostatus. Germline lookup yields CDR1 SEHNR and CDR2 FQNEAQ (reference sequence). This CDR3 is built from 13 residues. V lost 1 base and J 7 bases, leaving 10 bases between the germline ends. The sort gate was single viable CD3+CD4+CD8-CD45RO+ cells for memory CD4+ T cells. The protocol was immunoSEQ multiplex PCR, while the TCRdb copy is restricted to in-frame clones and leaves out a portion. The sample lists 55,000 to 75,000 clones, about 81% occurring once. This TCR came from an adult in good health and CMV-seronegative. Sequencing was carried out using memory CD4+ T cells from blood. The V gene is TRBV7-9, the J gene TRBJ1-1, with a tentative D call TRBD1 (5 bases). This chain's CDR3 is CASSLEAGGEAFF. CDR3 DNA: TGTGCCAGCAGCTTAGAGGCCGGGGGTGAAGCTTTCTTT.